This T cell receptor (beta chain) was found in a study of CD8+ T cells in alopecia areata. Study-wide results and limits: Tofacitinib significantly brought down scalp clonality and expanded CD8+ clones among top 100.

The CDR3 covers 19 residues. V lost 3 bases, J lost 2 bases, and 26 bases lay in between. The germline gives CDR1 LNHNV, CDR2 YYDKDF (reference sequence). As for treatment: oral pan-JAK inhibitor, 5-10 mg twice daily. This clone was observed a few times. What it binds is unknown. cDNA serving as the sequencing template came from extracted, reverse transcribed RNA. Using immunoSEQ multiplex PCR, the repertoire was profiled, and TCRdb retains in-frame clones only, with some absent. The table includes around 120,000 clones, roughly 63% detected once. Source: CD8+ T cells sorted from blood, taken at week 4, from a patient treated with tofacitinib. This chain connects TRBV15 to TRBJ2-7; D tentatively fits TRBD1 or TRBD2 (5 bases each). The receptor comes from a human donor with alopecia areata. CDR3 sequence: CATSSDPPGTSTPPYEQYF. CDR3 DNA sequence: TGTGCCACCAGCAGCGACCCGCCTGGGACGTCAACCCCCCCCTACGAGCAGTACTTC.